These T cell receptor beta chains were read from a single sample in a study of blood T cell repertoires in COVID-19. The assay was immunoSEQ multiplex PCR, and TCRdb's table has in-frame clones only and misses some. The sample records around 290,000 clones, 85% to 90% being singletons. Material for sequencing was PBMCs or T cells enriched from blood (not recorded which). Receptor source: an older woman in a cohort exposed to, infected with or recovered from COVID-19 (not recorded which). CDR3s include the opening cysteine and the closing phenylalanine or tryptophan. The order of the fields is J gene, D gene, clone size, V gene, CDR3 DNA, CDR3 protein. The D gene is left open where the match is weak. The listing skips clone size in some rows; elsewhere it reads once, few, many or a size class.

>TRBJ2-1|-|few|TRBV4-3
TGCGCCAGCAGCCAACATAGATACAATGAGCAGTTCTTC
CASSQHRYNEQFF
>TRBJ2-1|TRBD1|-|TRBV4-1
TGCGCCAGCAGCAGGGACAGGGGCATGAATGAGCAGTTCTTC
CASSRDRGMNEQFF
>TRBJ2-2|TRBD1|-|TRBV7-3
TGTGCCAGCAGCCTCGGACAGGGTATTGACGGGGAGCTGTTTTTT
CASSLGQGIDGELFF
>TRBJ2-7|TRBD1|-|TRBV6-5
TGTGCCAGCAGTTTGACAGGGGTGGCCTACGAGCAGTACTTC
CASSLTGVAYEQYF
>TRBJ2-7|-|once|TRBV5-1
TGCGCCAGCAGCTTGGGTCGGCCGGGTGACGAGCAGTACTTC
CASSLGRPGDEQYF
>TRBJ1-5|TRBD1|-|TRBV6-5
TGTGCCAGCAAGGGGGCTAATCAGCCCCAGCATTTT
CASKGANQPQHF
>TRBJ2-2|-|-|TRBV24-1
TGTGCCACCAGTGAGCTAGCGAGGAACACCGGGGAGCTGTTTTTT
CATSELARNTGELFF
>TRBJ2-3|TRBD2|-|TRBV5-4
TGTGCCAGCAGCTTGGGGGGACTCAGCGGGAGTTTGACAGATACGCAGTATTTT
CASSLGGLSGSLTDTQYF
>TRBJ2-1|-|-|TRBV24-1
TGTGCCACCAGTGATCCTACTAGCTCCTGGCGGAATGAGCAGTTCTTC
CATSDPTSSWRNEQFF
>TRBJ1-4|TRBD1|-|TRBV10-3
TGTGCCATCAGTCCTCGGGACAGGGCTTCTAATGAAAAACTGTTTTTT
CAISPRDRASNEKLFF
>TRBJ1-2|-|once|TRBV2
TGTGCCAGCAGACACTTTACGGGTAACTCCAACTATGGCTACACCTTC
CASRHFTGNSNYGYTF
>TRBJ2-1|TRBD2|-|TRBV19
TGTGCCAGTAGGCGTAGCGGGGGGTTCTCCTACAATGAGCAGTTCTTC
CASRRSGGFSYNEQFF
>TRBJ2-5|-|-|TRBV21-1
TGTGCCAGCAGCAATCAGAAAGAGACCCAGTACTTC
CASSNQKETQYF
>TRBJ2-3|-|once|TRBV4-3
TGCGCCAGCAGCCAAGAGGGAGGCAAGAAGAAGTATACGCAGTATTTT
CASSQEGGKKKYTQYF
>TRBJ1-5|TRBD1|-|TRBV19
TGTGCCAGTAGTATAGATCCCCGGGGACAGGTCGGCAATCAGCCCCAGCATTTT
CASSIDPRGQVGNQPQHF
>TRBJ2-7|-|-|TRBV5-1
TGCGCCAGCAGCTTGGCGGGAGTCACCTACGAGCAGTACTTC
CASSLAGVTYEQYF
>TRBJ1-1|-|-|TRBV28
TGTGCCAGCAGTTCGTACGGGGTTCGGGACACTGAAGCTTTCTTT
CASSSYGVRDTEAFF
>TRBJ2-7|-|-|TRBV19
TGTGCCACTGCCGACAGAAGCTACGAGCAGTACTTC
CATADRSYEQYF
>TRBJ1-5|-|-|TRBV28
TGTGCCACTTGTAACGCAGGGAACAATGATCAGCCCCAGCATTTT
CATCNAGNNDQPQHF